This TCR beta chain was recorded in a study of T cell changes during pregnancy in multiple sclerosis. With 3 bases removed from V and 2 bases from J, the gap between germline ends came to 14 bases. The germline gives CDR1 SEHNR, CDR2 FQNEAQ (reference sequence). This CDR3 comprises 15 residues. Clones were read by immunoSEQ multiplex PCR, and TCRdb kept only the in-frame ones, dropping some. The sample records 40,000 to 45,000 clones, less than 90% being singletons. The rearrangement links TRBV7-9 to TRBJ2-7; tentative D call: TRBD1 (7 bases). The receptor comes from a female donor with multiple sclerosis, enrolled in a pregnancy study. Source: CD4+ T cells from peripheral blood mononuclear cells, taken in the first trimester of pregnancy. CDR3 DNA: TGTGCCAGCAGCTTCATGGGCAGGGGGGCCTACGAGCAGTACTTC. Translated: CASSFMGRGAYEQYF.